Described below is a single TCR beta chain sequence and its context. Original methodology: Amplification of reference gene primers was used by the study to estimate nucleated cell counts. Measured with immunoSEQ multiplex PCR; TCRdb has only the in-frame clones, and not every one. V, J and clone size derive from that table, while D and trimming were established from the DNA sequence. Here the sample spans 150,000 to 200,000 clones, approximately 86% being singletons. The data derive from a study of blood T cell repertoires in COVID-19. Study-level background: COVID-19 samples from acute and convalescent phases originated in the United States, Italy and Spain. PBMCs, B-cell-depleted T cells, or T cells provided the cDNA or gDNA that made up the material.

The CDR3 runs 15 residues. Trimming took off 1 base at V and 4 bases at J, with 13 bases between the two ends. Germline V gives CDR1 SGHAT, CDR2 FQNNGV. The rearrangement joins TRBV11-2 to TRBJ2-5; tentative D call: TRBD1 (5 bases). The sample consisted of peripheral blood. The receptor comes from a woman older than 75 in a cohort sampled during active or convalescent COVID-19. CDR3 in amino acids: CASSLARAYRETQYF. DNA for the CDR3: TGTGCCAGCAGCTTAGCCAGGGCGTATCGAGAGACCCAGTACTTC.